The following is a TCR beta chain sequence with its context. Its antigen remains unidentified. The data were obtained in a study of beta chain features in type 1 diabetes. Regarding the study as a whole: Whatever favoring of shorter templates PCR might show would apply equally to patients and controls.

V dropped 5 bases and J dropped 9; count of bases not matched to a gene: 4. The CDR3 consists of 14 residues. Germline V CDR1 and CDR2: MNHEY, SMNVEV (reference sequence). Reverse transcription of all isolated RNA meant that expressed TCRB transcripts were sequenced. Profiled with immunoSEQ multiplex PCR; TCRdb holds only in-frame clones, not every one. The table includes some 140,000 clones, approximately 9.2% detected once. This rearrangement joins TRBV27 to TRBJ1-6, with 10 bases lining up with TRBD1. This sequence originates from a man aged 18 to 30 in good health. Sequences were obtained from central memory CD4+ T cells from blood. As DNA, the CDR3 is TGTGCCAGCAGTGCGGGGACAGGGGTTTCACCCCTCCACTTT. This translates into CASSAGTGVSPLHF.